One sample yielded the 2 T cell receptor beta chains listed below, sequenced in a study of response to subunit inactivated influenza vaccine. TCRdb reanalysed the RT-PCR reads using MiXCR and keeps one entry per CDR3 protein. The data show 550,000 to 800,000 distinct CDR3 sequences, with around 16% seen just once and approximately 10% held by the top ten. Sequenced here: PBMCs from blood, sampled about 13 days after vaccination. The source of these receptors is a man aged 45-65 years who received an inactivated influenza vaccine.

V usage is TRBV5-1 and J usage is TRBJ2-3, with 10 bases identical to TRBD2. Germline CDR1 SGHRS, CDR2 YFSETQ. The CDR3 has 16 amino acids. V shed 4 bases, J shed 0 bases, and the junction held 5 bases outside the gene matches. The CDR3 sequence is CASSGISGGSTDTQYF. CDR3 sequence (DNA): TGCGCCAGCAGCGGAATTAGCGGGGGGAGCACAGATACGCAGTATTTT.

This clonotype turned up a few times. The chain uses TRBV20-1 and TRBJ2-7; 10 nucleotides agree with TRBD1. The germline V gene encodes CDR1 DFQATT and CDR2 SNEGSKA (reference sequence). The CDR3 covers 17 residues. V shed 2 bases and J 10 bases; nucleotides not matched to a gene: 20. CDR3 bases: TGCAGTGCTAGACCAGATGGCCGGGACAGGGGTACGACGTACCAGTACTTC. Amino acid sequence: CSARPDGRDRGTTYQYF.